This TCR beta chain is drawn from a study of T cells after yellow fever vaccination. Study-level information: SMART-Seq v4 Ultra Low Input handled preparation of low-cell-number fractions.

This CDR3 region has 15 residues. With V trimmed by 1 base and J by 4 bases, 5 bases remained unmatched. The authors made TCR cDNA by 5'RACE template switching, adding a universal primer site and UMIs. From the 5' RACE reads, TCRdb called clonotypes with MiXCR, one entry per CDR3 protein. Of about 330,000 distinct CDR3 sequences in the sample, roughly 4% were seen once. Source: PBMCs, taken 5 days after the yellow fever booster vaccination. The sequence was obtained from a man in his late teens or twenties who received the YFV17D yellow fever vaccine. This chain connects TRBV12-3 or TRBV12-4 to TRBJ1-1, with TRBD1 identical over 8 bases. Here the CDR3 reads CASSLGTGMGTEAFF. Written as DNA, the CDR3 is TGTGCCAGCAGTTTAGGGACAGGGATGGGCACTGAAGCTTTCTTT.